The 3 T cell receptor beta chains listed next were all sequenced from one sample in a study of blood T cell repertoires in COVID-19. TCRdb's table, derived via immunoSEQ multiplex PCR, lists solely in-frame clones and lacks some. The data hold approximately 96,000 clones, with over 75% observed a single time. The sample comprised peripheral blood. The origin of the receptors is a woman older than 75 with acute or convalescent COVID-19.

Worth noting for this clone: One junction end does not reproduce the germline sequence, and a read error may be involved. This chain links TRBV7-2 with TRBJ1-1; 8 bases match TRBD1. Germline V gives CDR1 SGHTA, CDR2 FQGNSA. This CDR3 is built from 15 residues. The DNA of the CDR3 is TGTGCCAGCAGCCCGCAGGGGGCTGTGAATACTGAAGCTTTCTTT. It yields the protein CASSPQGAVNTEAFF.

The J gene is TRBJ1-4, the V gene TRBV5-1; possible D gene TRBD1, 6 bases. Germline V gene lookup returns CDR1 SGHRS and CDR2 YFSETQ. The CDR3 loop spans 14 amino acids. V gave up 2 bases and J gave up 3 bases, with 8 bases separating them. The CDR3 DNA is TGCGCCAGCAGCTTACAGGGTTCTAATGAAAAACTGTTTTTT. It translates to CASSLQGSNEKLFF.

The gene calls are TRBV15 and TRBJ1-1; the D gene is possibly TRBD1 (5 bases). Trimming removed 0 bases at V and 8 bases at J, with 13 bases between. Germline lookup yields CDR1 LNHNV and CDR2 YYDKDF (reference sequence). CDR3 length: 14 residues. The CDR3 region has the DNA TGTGCCACCAGCAGAGATCTGGGGCAAACAGAAGCTTTCTTT. This sequence encodes CATSRDLGQTEAFF.